This section outlines one TCR beta chain sequence together with its context. V lost 8 bases and J 5 bases, leaving 15 bases between the germline ends. Germline CDR1 is MNHEY and CDR2 is SMNVEV (reference sequence). The CDR3 has 13 residues. The data belong to a study of blood T cell repertoires in COVID-19. As for the study in general: The United States, Italy and Spain were the sources of the acute and convalescent COVID-19 samples. The analysed material was cDNA or gDNA that came from T cells, B-cell-depleted T cells, or PBMCs.

The assay was immunoSEQ multiplex PCR, and TCRdb's table has in-frame clones only and misses some. The top ten clones hold approximately 20% of a sample with around 75,000 clones, more than 75% of them seen once. The sample comprised peripheral blood. The sequence came from a human donor in a cohort sampled during active COVID-19. V gene TRBV27 combines with J gene TRBJ2-5, with D possibly TRBD2 on 5 matching bases. The CDR3 protein is CASHPRWEETQYF. The CDR3 DNA reads TGTGCCAGCCACCCCCGTTGGGAGGAGACCCAGTACTTC.